These 30 T cell receptor beta chains came from one sample sequenced in a study of cytomegalovirus exposure and HLA in healthy donors. PCR amplification relied on 60 Vbeta primers (plus 13 Jbeta primers). Libraries were prepared by immunoSEQ multiplex PCR; TCRdb keeps only in-frame clonotypes and omits some of them. The sample has around 150,000 clones; just under 65% are singletons. The sequenced material came from PBMCs. The source of these receptors is a woman aged 60-70 years in good health and CMV-seropositive.

V gene TRBV28 combines with J gene TRBJ1-2, with 8 bases identical to TRBD1. This CDR3 comprises 16 residues. Germline CDR1 and CDR2: MDHEN and SYDVKM. The V gene end was trimmed by 2 bases and the J gene end by 0 bases; junction bases not matched to a gene: 5. CDR3 bases: TGTGCCAGCAGTTTACCCGGGACAGGCACTAACTATGGCTACACCTTC. Protein sequence: CASSLPGTGTNYGYTF.

This chain uses TRBV7-3 with TRBJ2-1; 7 positions match TRBD1. V dropped 4 bases and J dropped 5; count of bases not matched to a gene: 2. Germline V gene lookup returns CDR1 SGHTA and CDR2 FQGTGA. The CDR3 is 13 amino acids. The CDR3 bases are TGTGCCAGCAGCTCCGACAGGGACAATGAGCAGTTCTTC. This gives the protein CASSSDRDNEQFF.

The V and J genes are TRBV5-1 and TRBJ2-7; D unresolved. V gave up 0 bases and J gave up 0 bases, with 7 bases separating them. Looked up from germline, CDR1 is SGHRS and CDR2 is YFSETQ. There are 14 residues in the CDR3. Here the CDR3 reads CASSLDSTSYEQYF. The CDR3, as DNA: TGCGCCAGCAGCTTGGATTCTACCTCCTACGAGCAGTACTTC.

This chain connects TRBV28 to TRBJ1-2; 9 nucleotides agree with TRBD1. Germline V gene lookup returns CDR1 MDHEN and CDR2 SYDVKM. The CDR3 consists of 14 residues. J gave up 8 bases and V 6 bases, and 10 bases lay outside the gene matches. CDR3 DNA: TGTGCCAGCAGGACAGGGGGGGAAACTTGGGGCTACACCTTC. Translating it yields CASRTGGETWGYTF.

This clone has more than one count but fewer than ten. The chain couples TRBV6-5 to TRBJ1-1, with D uncertain. The CDR3 is 15 residues long. V lost 2 bases and J 8 bases, leaving 18 bases between the germline ends. The germline CDR1 and CDR2 sequences are MNHEY and SVGAGI. CDR3 amino acids: CASSYGSMTRLEAFF. CDR3 DNA: TGTGCCAGCAGTTACGGGAGCATGACTCGGCTGGAAGCTTTCTTT.

The CDR3: CASSQDQAGNTGELFF. The CDR3 DNA reads TGCGCCAGCAGCCAAGACCAAGCGGGGAACACCGGGGAGCTGTTTTTT. The chain uses TRBV4-3 and TRBJ2-2, with a weak D call TRBD2 (6 bases). The CDR3 covers 16 residues. Germline values: CDR1 LGHNA, CDR2 YSLEER. V lost 0 bases, J lost 1 base, and 9 bases lay in between.

The chain couples TRBV6-1 to TRBJ2-1; D perhaps matches TRBD1 (6 bases). CDR3 length: 14 amino acids. Deletions cut 1 base from V and 8 bases from J, with 12 bases between. Looked up from germline, CDR1 is MNHNS and CDR2 is SASEGT. The CDR3 coding sequence is TGTGCCAGCAGTGAAGTGGGGACATCCGATGAGCAGTTCTTC. Translated, it gives CASSEVGTSDEQFF.

This clone has a handful of counts. The same CDR3 can be traced to other DNA sequences in this sample. The genes are TRBV7-9 and TRBJ2-7, with 9 bases lining up with TRBD1. J gave up 6 bases and V 0 bases, and 3 bases lay outside the gene matches. From germline, CDR1 is SEHNR and CDR2 FQNEAQ (reference sequence). The CDR3 runs to 14 residues. CDR3: CASSLAGQGGEQYF. For the CDR3, the DNA is TGTGCCAGCAGCTTAGCGGGACAGGGAGGCGAGCAGTACTTC. The full variable domain, rest sourced from reference TRBV7-9 and TRBJ2-7, is DTGVSQNPRHKITKRGQNVTFRCDPISEHNRLYWYRQTLGQGPEFLTYFQNEAQLEKSRLLSDRFSAERPKGSFSTLEIQRTEQGDSAMYLCASSLAGQGGEQYFGPGTRLTVT.

CDR3 loop: CASSQEDRVEGNTIYF. The CDR3 nucleotides read TGTGCCAGCAGCCAGGAAGACAGGGTTGAGGGAAACACCATATATTTT. The chain couples TRBV4-2 to TRBJ1-3; 7 positions agree with TRBD1. Losses at the gene ends were 3 bases for V and 4 bases for J; bases not matched to a gene: 9. This CDR3 has 16 residues. Germline V CDR1 and CDR2: LGHNA, YNFKEQ.

The gene calls are TRBV6-5 and TRBJ2-1, with 7 bases identical to TRBD1. The germline V gene has CDR1 MNHEY and CDR2 SVGAGI. This CDR3 is 14 amino acids long. V was clipped by 5 bases and J by 2 bases; unmatched bases: 3. CDR3 sequence: CASSPGTAYNEQFF. The CDR3 DNA sequence: TGTGCCAGCAGTCCCGGGACAGCCTACAATGAGCAGTTCTTC.

The CDR3: CASSQDKPTTLAKNIQYF. CDR3 nucleotide sequence: TGCGCCAGCAGCCAAGATAAGCCCACCACCCTAGCCAAAAACATTCAGTACTTC. The rearrangement uses TRBV4-3 and TRBJ2-4; D call uncertain. This CDR3 comprises 18 residues. With 0 bases removed from V and 0 bases from J, the gap between germline ends came to 15 bases. Germline values: CDR1 LGHNA, CDR2 YSLEER.

This clone was counted a few times. The V call is TRBV14, the J call TRBJ2-1; D is possibly TRBD1 (6 bases). The V end was cut by 0 bases, the J end by 2 bases, with 8 bases between. CDR3 length: 15 residues. The germline V gene encodes CDR1 SGHDN and CDR2 FVKESK. CDR3 sequence: CASSQEPGAYNEQFF. The DNA of the CDR3 is TGTGCCAGCAGCCAAGAACCAGGGGCCTACAATGAGCAGTTCTTC.

The V gene is TRBV27, the J gene TRBJ2-1, with TRBD2 identical over 7 bases. The CDR3 loop spans 16 amino acids. V gave up 3 bases and J gave up 6 bases; unmatched junction bases: 11. Looked up from germline, CDR1 is MNHEY and CDR2 is SMNVEV (reference sequence). The CDR3 DNA sequence: TGTGCCAGCAGTTTCTTAGCGGGCCGAGGGCTCAATGAGCAGTTCTTC. It translates to CASSFLAGRGLNEQFF.

The chain carries TRBV5-1 and TRBJ2-5; 10 nucleotides align to TRBD2. The germline gives CDR1 SGHRS, CDR2 YFSETQ. Trimming at V came to 4 bases and at J to 6 bases, leaving 9 bases not matched to a gene. This CDR3 has 15 amino acids. In nucleotides, the CDR3 is TGCGCCAGCAGCGCAGCTAGCGGGAGAGAAAAGACCCAGTACTTC. This sequence encodes CASSAASGREKTQYF.

V and J are TRBV7-9 and TRBJ1-5; 10 bases line up with TRBD1. V dropped 7 bases and J dropped 4; count of bases not matched to a gene: 7. Germline loops: CDR1 SEHNR, CDR2 FQNEAQ (reference sequence). This CDR3 spans 15 amino acids. CDR3 sequence: CASTGTGVGNQPQHF. The CDR3 DNA sequence: TGTGCCAGCACCGGGACAGGGGTGGGGAATCAGCCCCAGCATTTT.

This clone was seen a handful of times. The gene calls are TRBV28 and TRBJ1-4, with 10 nucleotides matching TRBD1. The V segment lost 3 bases and the J segment 8 bases; nucleotides outside the gene matches: 6. CDR3 size: 15 residues. CDR1 is MDHEN and CDR2 is SYDVKM in the germline V gene. The DNA of the CDR3 is TGTGCCAGCAGTTTTTCGGGACAGGGGACAGAAAAACTGTTTTTT. As protein: CASSFSGQGTEKLFF. The full variable domain, in which reference TRBV28 and TRBJ1-4 provide the parts outside the CDR3, is DVKVTQSSRYLVKRTGEKVFLECVQDMDHENMFWYRQDPGLGLRLIYFSYDVKMKEKGDIPEGYSVSREKKERFSLILESASTNQTSMYLCASSFSGQGTEKLFFGSGTQLSVL.

The gene calls are TRBV28 and TRBJ2-7, with 8 bases matching TRBD1. J gave up 4 bases and V 4 bases, and 6 bases lay outside the gene matches. This CDR3 comprises 14 residues. Germline CDR1 reads MDHEN; CDR2 reads SYDVKM. The CDR3 spells CASSSPGTGYEQYF. The CDR3 DNA reads TGTGCCAGCAGTTCCCCCGGGACAGGATACGAGCAGTACTTC.

CDR3 in amino acids: CASSLFPSGRAGELFF. CDR3 coding DNA: TGTGCCAGCAGTTTATTCCCTAGCGGGAGGGCCGGGGAGCTGTTTTTT. This chain links TRBV28 with TRBJ2-2, with 12 nucleotides matching TRBD2. CDR3 size: 16 residues. CDR1 is MDHEN, CDR2 SYDVKM, per germline. The junction had 3 bases not matched to a gene; V was cut back by 1 base and J by 6 bases.

This clone was seen a few times. J is TRBJ2-2 and V is TRBV7-8; D possibly corresponds to TRBD2 (6 bases). Germline CDR1 and CDR2: SGHVS and FQNEAQ. V was cut by 7 bases and J by 1 base, with 16 bases left in between. This CDR3 region has 16 residues. The CDR3 here is CASTPLRRENTGELFF. The CDR3 DNA reads TGTGCCAGCACTCCCCTACGGCGGGAGAACACCGGGGAGCTGTTTTTT.

The genes are TRBV15 and TRBJ1-5; D possibly corresponds to TRBD1 (5 bases). Trimming shortened V by 3 bases and J by 5 bases, and 11 bases separated the two germline ends. Germline V gene lookup returns CDR1 LNHNV and CDR2 YYDKDF (reference sequence). This CDR3 region has 14 residues. CDR3 bases: TGTGCCACCAGCAGCTTCCGGGGGTATCAGCCCCAGCATTTT. This encodes CATSSFRGYQPQHF.

The chain uses TRBV2 and TRBJ2-5; D gene ambiguous. CDR1 is SNHLY, CDR2 FYNNEI, per germline. The V and J ends lost 2 bases and 4 bases respectively, with 8 bases between them. The CDR3 length is 13 residues. The CDR3 DNA sequence: TGTGCCAGCAGTGAATATAGCAGAGAGACCCAGTACTTC. It yields the protein CASSEYSRETQYF.

A note on this clone: The germline gene is not matched at one end of the junction; a read error may be the cause. V gene TRBV4-3 combines with J gene TRBJ2-1; 12 bases align to TRBD2. Germline loops: CDR1 LGHNA, CDR2 YSLEER. CDR3 size: 15 residues. The CDR3 loop is CASSQGRTSGKGQFF. The CDR3 nucleotides read TGCGCCAGCAGTCAAGGAAGGACTAGCGGGAAGGGGCAGTTCTTC.

Here the CDR3 reads CASSSQGYGTQYF. CDR3 bases: TGCGCCAGCAGCAGCCAGGGGTACGGGACCCAGTACTTC. The genes are TRBV5-1 and TRBJ2-5; a weak D match, TRBD1 (6 bases). Looked up from germline, CDR1 is SGHRS and CDR2 is YFSETQ. This CDR3 comprises 13 residues. V was clipped by 4 bases and J by 7 bases, with 14 bases between them. Combining the CDR3 with reference TRBV5-1 and TRBJ2-5 gives the whole variable domain KAGVTQTPRYLIKTRGQQVTLSCSPISGHRSVSWYQQTPGQGLQFLFEYFSETQRNKGNFPGRFSGRQFSNSRSEMNVSTLELGDSALYLCASSSQGYGTQYFGPGTRLLVL.

This clone was recorded a few times. This chain joins TRBV28 and TRBJ1-2; D not resolved. The CDR3 sequence is 14 residues long. Between the trimmed V and J ends, which lost 4 bases and 0 bases, there was a span of 9 bases. CDR1 and CDR2 (germline): MDHEN, SYDVKM. CDR3 sequence (DNA): TGTGCCAGCAGTTCCCCCTATACTAACTATGGCTACACCTTC. It is translated as CASSSPYTNYGYTF.

V gene TRBV4-1 combines with J gene TRBJ2-5, with D possibly being TRBD2 (6 bases). The J call could be wrong; TRBJ2-7 is a better fit for the DNA end. The V gene's germline CDR1 is MGHRA and CDR2 YSYEKL. The CDR3 covers 15 residues. The CDR3 here is CASSQDRGKGYEQYF. The CDR3 region has the DNA TGCGCCAGCAGCCAAGATCGGGGGAAAGGTTACGAGCAGTACTTC.

V and J are TRBV6-1 and TRBJ1-5; no clear D gene. The V gene lost 3 bases and the J gene lost 9 bases, with 18 bases spanning the gap. Germline CDR1 reads MNHNS; CDR2 reads SASEGT. This CDR3 has 15 amino acids. CDR3 nucleotides: TGTGCCAGCAGTGAGGGAGGTGGGTGGGGTAGGCCCCAGCATTTT. Translating gives CASSEGGGWGRPQHF.

DNA for the CDR3: TGCGCCAGCAGCTTAGAGGAGGACCCGACCTACGAGCAGTACTTC. This sequence encodes CASSLEEDPTYEQYF. The chain uses TRBV5-1 and TRBJ2-7; perhaps TRBD2 as D (5 bases). The CDR3 has 15 amino acids. The germline V gene encodes CDR1 SGHRS and CDR2 YFSETQ. V was cut by 2 bases and J by 2 bases, with 14 bases left in between.

The genes are TRBV4-1 and TRBJ2-7, with 11 bases fitting TRBD1. After removal of 4 bases from V and 7 bases from J, the junction contained 9 bases not matched to a gene. Germline V CDR1 and CDR2: MGHRA, YSYEKL. This CDR3 comprises 15 residues. CDR3 region: CASSPLGDRGEEQYF. The CDR3 region has the DNA TGCGCCAGCAGCCCTCTAGGGGACAGGGGGGAGGAGCAGTACTTC.

V usage is TRBV18 and J usage is TRBJ1-2; no reliable D call. V dropped 0 bases and J dropped 4 bases, with 12 bases sitting between them. Looked up from germline, CDR1 is KGHSH and CDR2 is LQKENI. The CDR3 has 15 residues. The CDR3 reads CASSPPRGLGYGYTF. CDR3 DNA sequence: TGTGCCAGCTCACCACCCCGCGGACTTGGCTATGGCTACACCTTC.

The J gene is TRBJ2-5, the V gene TRBV5-1; 9 bases agree with TRBD2. V shed 5 bases and J 5 bases; nucleotides not matched to a gene: 10. The CDR3 extends over 15 amino acids. In germline, CDR1 is SGHRS, CDR2 YFSETQ. The CDR3 reads CASSQGNSGSETQYF. The DNA for the CDR3 is TGCGCCAGCAGTCAGGGGAATAGCGGGAGCGAGACCCAGTACTTC. The variable domain in full, completed from reference TRBV5-1 and TRBJ2-5, reads KAGVTQTPRYLIKTRGQQVTLSCSPISGHRSVSWYQQTPGQGLQFLFEYFSETQRNKGNFPGRFSGRQFSNSRSEMNVSTLELGDSALYLCASSQGNSGSETQYFGPGTRLLVL.